The 24 T cell receptor beta chains below were found in one sample sequenced in a study of T cell clonality in common variable immunodeficiency. The protocol was immunoSEQ multiplex PCR, while the TCRdb copy is restricted to in-frame clones and leaves out a portion. The profile covers over 35,000 clones, none occurring a single time. The sequenced sample consisted of peripheral blood mononuclear cells. Every receptor here comes from a person between 18 and 70 years old in good health.

About this clone itself: The CDR3 extends 3 residues past the end of the read, so its final part is completed from the germline J gene. The rearrangement links TRBV30 to TRBJ2-4; no firm D call. The CDR3 is 12 amino acids. The germline V gene has CDR1 GTSNPN and CDR2 SVGIG (reference sequence). The covered CDR3 bases are TGTGCCTGGAGTGTATCGGTCTCGGGT. It is translated as CAWSVSVSG. The whole CDR3 reads CAWSVSVSGQYF.

This clone counts as medium-sized. The observed sequence ends 3 residues before the CDR3 terminus, with the missing tail filled in from the germline J gene. V gene TRBV2 combines with J gene TRBJ2-1, with TRBD1 matching 7 bases. V shed 0 bases, J shed 5 bases, and the junction held 1 base outside the gene matches. This CDR3 has 14 residues. Germline V gene data show CDR1 as SNHLY and CDR2 as FYNNEI. The part of the CDR3 DNA that was read is TGTGCCAGCAGTGAAGCGCAGGGGGACAATGAG. Translating gives CASSEAQGDNE. The complete CDR3 protein is CASSEAQGDNEQFF.

This clone was detected many times. Read data end 3 residues before the CDR3 end; the end is taken from the germline J gene. V gene TRBV20-1 combines with J gene TRBJ2-3, with TRBD2 matching 9 bases. The CDR3 has 14 amino acids. Germline V CDR1 and CDR2: DFQATT, SNEGSKA (reference sequence). CDR3 protein: CSARGGLAGETQYF. CDR3 bases read: TGCAGTGCTAGGGGGGGACTAGCCGGGGAGACG.

This clone was counted many times. Coverage ceases 3 residues before the CDR3 finishes, and the germline J gene fills in the end. The chain employs TRBV7-9 and TRBJ2-3; perhaps TRBD1 as D (5 bases). Between the trimmed V and J ends, which lost 11 bases and 3 bases, there was a span of 12 bases. The CDR3 contains 12 residues. Germline V gives CDR1 SEHNR, CDR2 FQNEAQ (reference sequence). The CDR3 reads CAAPKGTDTQYF. The covered CDR3 bases are TGTGCCGCGCCGAAGGGGACAGATACG.

This clone was seen repeatedly, ten times or more. The CDR3 extends 3 residues past the end of the read, so its final part is completed from the germline J gene. This sequence joins TRBV2 and TRBJ1-5; D might be TRBD1 (5 bases). The germline V and J ends were trimmed by 6 bases and 5 bases, with 5 bases remaining between them. The CDR3 contains 11 residues. Germline-derived CDR1 and CDR2 are SNHLY and FYNNEI. The CDR3 DNA, read in part, is TGTGCCAGCAGAGGGGATCAGCCC. This sequence encodes CASRGDQP. Given in full, the CDR3 is CASRGDQPQHF.

There are many counts of this clone. The sequenced fragment ends 3 residues before the CDR3 boundary, so the rest is inferred from the germline J gene. The rearrangement links TRBV2 to TRBJ1-2; D remains ambiguous. The CDR3 is 14 amino acids. Trimming removed 8 bases at V and 4 bases at J, with 17 bases between. The V gene's germline CDR1 is SNHLY and CDR2 FYNNEI. The sequenced CDR3 bases are TGTGCCAGCTTCGACGGGGTGGTTATCTATGGC. Translated, it gives CASFDGVVIYG. The full CDR3 sequence reads CASFDGVVIYGYTF.

In its sample, this clone was seen many times. Sequencing ends 3 residues short of the CDR3 end; the germline J gene provides the rest. The sample carries other DNA sequences with the same CDR3. This sequence joins TRBV11-1 and TRBJ2-1; D gene uncertain. Per germline, CDR1 SGHAT and CDR2 FQDESV (reference sequence). V shed 1 base and J shed 4 bases, with 5 bases lying between them. CDR3 length: 13 residues. The CDR3 loop is CASSLERYNEQFF. CDR3 bases read: TGTGCCAGCAGCTTAGAAAGGTACAATGAG.

This clone has just a few counts. The read ends 3 residues shy of where the CDR3 ends; the end is completed using the germline J gene. V gene TRBV11-2 combines with J gene TRBJ1-5; 12 nucleotides align to TRBD1. CDR1 is SGHAT, CDR2 FQNNGV, per germline. This CDR3 is 15 amino acids long. V lost 6 bases and J lost 7; bases outside the gene matches: 7. Incomplete CDR3 DNA: TGTGCCAGCAGTACCGGGACAGGGGGCGGCCAGCCC. Its protein is CASSTGTGGGQP. The full CDR3 protein reads CASSTGTGGGQPQHF. The entire variable domain, with the rest obtained from reference TRBV11-2 and TRBJ1-5, is as follows: EAGVAQSPRYKIIEKRQSVAFWCNPISGHATLYWYQQILGQGPKLLIQFQNNGVVDDSQLPKDRFSAERLKGVDSTLKIQPAKLEDSAVYLCASSTGTGGGQPQHFGDGTRLSIL.

In its sample, this clone was seen many times. The CDR3 goes on 3 residues after the read ends, and that part is filled in from the germline J gene. The chain couples TRBV10-1 to TRBJ2-1; maybe TRBD2 (6 bases). The CDR3 is made up of 16 amino acids. CDR1 WNHNN and CDR2 SYGVQD come from the germline V gene (reference sequence). Trimming cost V 4 bases and J 5 bases, with 18 bases left between them. Partial CDR3 DNA: TGCGCCAGCAGTGGGACTAACCTCTTATATCACAATGAG. It codes for CASSGTNLLYHNE. The whole CDR3 region reads CASSGTNLLYHNEQFF.

In its sample, this clone was seen many times. The CDR3 end falls 3 residues outside the read, so it is completed with the germline J gene. The genes are TRBV14 and TRBJ2-1; TRBD2 aligns across 9 bases. The germline V gene encodes CDR1 SGHDN and CDR2 FVKESK. After removal of 0 bases from V and 0 bases from J, the junction contained 6 bases not matched to a gene. This CDR3 contains 18 residues. Incomplete CDR3 DNA: TGTGCCAGCAGCCAAGATCGGGCGGGAGGGCCCTCCTACAATGAG. Protein: CASSQDRAGGPSYNE. The complete CDR3 sequence is CASSQDRAGGPSYNEQFF. The full variable domain, completed using reference TRBV14 and TRBJ2-1, is EAGVTQFPSHSVIEKGQTVTLRCDPISGHDNLYWYRRVMGKEIKFLLHFVKESKQDESGMPNNRFLAERTGGTYSTLKVQPAELEDSGVYFCASSQDRAGGPSYNEQFFGPGTRLTVL.

Ten or more counts support this clone. Read coverage stops 3 residues before the CDR3 terminus; the germline J gene supplies the remainder. The chain combines TRBV10-3 with TRBJ1-2, with no clear D. Germline CDR1 and CDR2: ENHRY and SYGVKD. The CDR3 sequence is 16 residues long. The CDR3 here is CAISEPLAGKGDDYTF. CDR3 DNA, as far as it was read: TGTGCCATCAGTGAGCCATTAGCGGGAAAAGGTGATGAC.

This clone came up many times. The DNA ends 3 residues before the CDR3 does, and the rest of the CDR3 is filled in from the germline J gene. The gene calls are TRBV7-2 and TRBJ2-7; D is unclear. V was pared by 4 bases and J by 1 base, with 5 bases between. CDR1 and CDR2 (germline): SGHTA, FQGNSA. CDR3 length: 12 residues. CDR3 DNA (partial): TGTGCCAGCAGCTCCCTATCCTACGAG. It translates to CASSSLSYE. The full CDR3 reads CASSSLSYEQYF.

This clone was counted at least ten times. Incomplete CDR3 DNA: TGCGCCAGCAGCCCGACACCGCAGGGGGCCGGGACTGAA. Translation: CASSPTPQGAGTE. The whole CDR3 sequence is CASSPTPQGAGTEAFF. The chain uses TRBV5-1 and TRBJ1-1, with TRBD1 identical over 8 bases. The read ends 3 residues before the CDR3 terminus; that terminus is restored from the germline J gene. In germline, CDR1 is SGHRS, CDR2 YFSETQ. The CDR3 has 16 amino acids. J was trimmed by 5 bases and V by 4 bases; bases with no gene match: 13.

This clone was observed many times. The CDR3 end falls 3 residues outside the read, so it is completed with the germline J gene. The rearrangement joins TRBV29-1 to TRBJ2-5; tentative D call: TRBD2 (6 bases). V lost 2 bases, J lost 5 bases, and 12 bases lay in between. Germline values: CDR1 SQVTM, CDR2 ANQGSEA. CDR3 length equals 13 residues. The CDR3 sequence is CSVETQAGETQYF. The covered CDR3 bases are TGCAGCGTTGAAACCCAGGCGGGGGAGACC.

In its sample, this clone was seen many times. The read is 3 residues too short to cover the CDR3 end, so that end is filled in from the germline J gene. This sequence joins TRBV2 and TRBJ1-2; D unclear. Trimming removed 2 bases at V and 7 bases at J, with 11 bases between. The CDR3 has 13 residues. Germline-derived CDR1 and CDR2 are SNHLY and FYNNEI. CDR3 protein: CASSELRGFGYTF. CDR3 DNA (partial): TGTGCCAGCAGTGAATTACGGGGTTTTGGC.

In its sample, this clone was seen many times. The missing CDR3 end, 3 residues past where the read stops, is filled in from the germline J gene. The chain carries TRBV18 and TRBJ1-1, with 7 nucleotides matching TRBD1. This CDR3 has 14 amino acids. The junction had 6 bases not matched to a gene; V was cut back by 5 bases and J by 3 bases. CDR1 is KGHSH, CDR2 LQKENI, per germline. The CDR3 sequence is CASSGDRAHTEAFF. CDR3 bases read: TGTGCCAGCTCAGGAGACAGGGCACACACTGAA.

This clone has a handful of counts. Coverage ceases 3 residues before the CDR3 finishes, and the germline J gene fills in the end. The rearrangement uses TRBV29-1 and TRBJ2-3, with TRBD1 matching 9 bases. CDR1 is SQVTM and CDR2 is ANQGSEA in the germline V gene. Germline trimming cut 7 bases from V and 4 bases from J; bases unmatched to any gene: 6. This CDR3 is built from 13 residues. The part of the CDR3 DNA that was read is TGCAGCGGTACAGGGGGCGGCCCAGATACG. Encoded protein: CSGTGGGPDT. The entire CDR3 is CSGTGGGPDTQYF.

This clone was seen at least ten times. The DNA ends 3 residues before the CDR3 does, and the rest of the CDR3 is filled in from the germline J gene. The chain combines TRBV30 with TRBJ2-1; 12 bases match TRBD2. J gave up 4 bases and V 2 bases, and 3 bases lay outside the gene matches. The CDR3 has 15 residues. CDR1 is GTSNPN and CDR2 is SVGIG in the germline V gene (reference sequence). CDR3 DNA, as far as it was read: TGTGCCTGGAGTCGGACTAGCGGGAATTACAATGAG. This sequence encodes CAWSRTSGNYNE. The whole CDR3 is CAWSRTSGNYNEQFF. The full variable domain, with the rest looked up from reference TRBV30 and TRBJ2-1, is SQTIHQWPATLVQPVGSPLSLECTVEGTSNPNLYWYRQAAGRGLQLLFYSVGIGQISSEVPQNLSASRPQDRQFILSSKKLLLSDSGFYLCAWSRTSGNYNEQFFGPGTRLTVL.

This clone has a handful of counts. The CDR3 end lies 3 residues beyond the end of the read and is filled in from the germline J gene. The rearrangement uses TRBV18 and TRBJ1-5; no definite D call. CDR1 and CDR2 from the germline V gene are KGHSH and LQKENI. This CDR3 is built from 14 residues. The DNA read from the CDR3 is TGTGCCAGCTCACCACCGGCAGAGGCAGATCCC. As protein: CASSPPAEADP. The full CDR3 reads CASSPPAEADPQHF.

This clone appeared many times. The sequenced fragment ends 3 residues before the CDR3 boundary, so the rest is inferred from the germline J gene. This chain links TRBV5-5 with TRBJ1-1; 7 nucleotides match TRBD1. The CDR3 runs to 13 residues. J was trimmed by 6 bases and V by 4 bases; bases with no gene match: 6. Germline CDR1 reads SGHKS; CDR2 reads YYEKEE (reference sequence). The DNA read from the CDR3 is TGTGCCAGCAGCCACGTCAGGGGGGCTGAA. It translates to CASSHVRGAE. The whole CDR3 protein is CASSHVRGAEAFF.

In the case of this clone: The read halts 3 residues ahead of the CDR3 end, with the missing end drawn from the germline J gene. J is TRBJ1-2 and V is TRBV7-2, with D uncertain. The CDR3 loop spans 15 amino acids. Germline-derived CDR1 and CDR2 are SGHTA and FQGNSA. The CDR3 protein is CASSLVAGASDDYTF. Incomplete CDR3 DNA: TGTGCCAGCAGCTTAGTAGCGGGAGCTTCGGACGAC.

This clone was counted many times. The CDR3 sequence: CSAADPGEGDTGELFF. The CDR3 bases that were read are TGCAGTGCCGCAGACCCGGGAGAAGGGGACACCGGGGAG. J is TRBJ2-2 and V is TRBV20-1, with a weak D call TRBD2 (6 bases). The CDR3 extends 3 residues past the end of the read, so its final part is completed from the germline J gene. The CDR3 is made up of 16 amino acids. V lost 6 bases and J 3 bases, leaving 20 bases between the germline ends. Germline-derived CDR1 and CDR2 are DFQATT and SNEGSKA (reference sequence).

In this sample, this clone turned up many times. The read is 3 residues too short to cover the CDR3 end, so that end is filled in from the germline J gene. J is TRBJ2-6 and V is TRBV2, with TRBD1 matching 7 bases. The length of the CDR3 is 16 residues. V shed 5 bases, J shed 0 bases, and the junction held 4 bases outside the gene matches. Germline CDR1 SNHLY, CDR2 FYNNEI. CDR3 DNA (partial): TGTGCCAGCAGTCTAGACAGGGCCTCTGGGGCCAACGTC. Amino acids: CASSLDRASGANV. The full-length CDR3 reads as CASSLDRASGANVLTF.

The sample holds many counts of this clone. CDR3 bases read: TGCAGTGCTAGAGCACTAGCTAATCCGTACCAAGAGACC. Its protein product is CSARALANPYQET. The entire CDR3 reads CSARALANPYQETQYF. The V and J genes are TRBV20-1 and TRBJ2-5; a possible D gene is TRBD2 (6 bases). The CDR3 extends 3 residues past the end of the read, so its final part is completed from the germline J gene. The germline gives CDR1 DFQATT, CDR2 SNEGSKA (reference sequence). The ends were cut back, 1 base at V and 0 bases at J, with 15 bases in the middle. The CDR3 contains 16 residues.